This passage covers 4 T cell receptor beta chains from one sample sequenced in a study of cytomegalovirus exposure and HLA in healthy donors. 60 Vbeta and 13 Jbeta primers were used in PCR. The assay was immunoSEQ multiplex PCR, and TCRdb's table has in-frame clones only and misses some. The sample includes roughly 190,000 clones, 79% of them seen just once. The sample was PBMCs. The receptors were gathered from a woman between 45 and 65 years old in good health and CMV-seronegative.

The gene calls are TRBV29-1 and TRBJ2-6; D possibly corresponds to TRBD2 (6 bases). This CDR3 has 17 residues. Trimming cost V 7 bases and J 3 bases, with 22 bases left between them. The germline gives CDR1 SQVTM, CDR2 ANQGSEA. The CDR3 bases are TGCAGCGCCCCCCAAACCACGGGGGAAGGTGGGGCCAACGTCCTGACTTTC. This gives the protein CSAPQTTGEGGANVLTF.

The chain recombines TRBV9 with TRBJ2-1; 7 bases are a match to TRBD1. The V gene end was trimmed by 6 bases and the J gene end by 4 bases; junction bases not matched to a gene: 7. The CDR3 length is 14 residues. Germline CDR1 is SGDLS and CDR2 is YYNGEE. Here the CDR3 reads CASNPGQIYNEQFF. CDR3 sequence (DNA): TGTGCCAGCAACCCGGGACAGATTTACAATGAGCAGTTCTTC.

The rearrangement uses TRBV27 and TRBJ2-7; D is possibly TRBD1 (5 bases). CDR1 and CDR2 (germline): MNHEY, SMNVEV (reference sequence). The CDR3 contains 14 residues. Trimming cost V 1 base and J 2 bases, with 9 bases left between them. The CDR3 DNA reads TGTGCCAGCAGTTTATTTTCAGGGCCCTACGAGCAGTACTTC. Translated, it gives CASSLFSGPYEQYF.

This clone was recorded only once. The chain links TRBV9 to TRBJ2-3; TRBD2 is a possible D gene (5 bases). The CDR3 loop spans 16 amino acids. Trimming removed 0 bases at V and 0 bases at J, with 11 bases between. Germline assignment: CDR1 SGDLS and CDR2 YYNGEE. The CDR3: CASSVARGSSTDTQYF. CDR3 nucleotides: TGTGCCAGCAGCGTAGCTCGCGGGTCAAGCACAGATACGCAGTATTTT.